A single sample is the source of the 27 T cell receptor beta chains below, sequenced in a study of blood T cell repertoires in COVID-19. TCRdb's table, derived via immunoSEQ multiplex PCR, lists solely in-frame clones and lacks some. Counted here are 150,000 to 180,000 clones, roughly 88% occurring once; the ten biggest clones make up 0.6% to 0.7%. Sequenced input: peripheral blood. The receptors originated from a man in his 60s with COVID-19, enrolled during active disease.

This rearrangement joins TRBV5-1 to TRBJ1-4, with a tentative D call TRBD1 (6 bases). Germline values: CDR1 SGHRS, CDR2 YFSETQ. The V and J ends lost 0 bases and 3 bases respectively, with 9 bases between them. The CDR3 is made up of 15 amino acids. Here the CDR3 DNA reads TGCGCCAGCAGCTTGGAGGGGGGGTCTAATGAAAAACTGTTTTTT. It encodes CASSLEGGSNEKLFF. Variable domain in full (rest from reference TRBV5-1 and TRBJ1-4): KAGVTQTPRYLIKTRGQQVTLSCSPISGHRSVSWYQQTPGQGLQFLFEYFSETQRNKGNFPGRFSGRQFSNSRSEMNVSTLELGDSALYLCASSLEGGSNEKLFFGSGTQLSVL.

The chain is built from TRBV7-8 and TRBJ2-1, with D possibly TRBD2 on 5 matching bases. Trimming pared 0 bases from V and 9 bases from J, leaving 12 bases between. The CDR3 runs 14 residues. Germline V gene data show CDR1 as SGHVS and CDR2 as FQNEAQ. The CDR3, as DNA: TGTGCCAGCAGCTTAGCGGGAGTTATGGGTGAGCAGTTCTTC. It specifies CASSLAGVMGEQFF.

V usage is TRBV6-2 or TRBV6-3 and J usage is TRBJ1-1; D is ambiguous. Germline CDR1 is MNHEY and CDR2 is SVGEGT. The germline V and J ends were trimmed by 0 bases and 3 bases, with 8 bases remaining between them. The CDR3 contains 14 residues. CDR3 protein: CASSYSTGYTEAFF. The CDR3 coding sequence is TGTGCCAGCAGTTACTCGACTGGGTACACTGAAGCTTTCTTT.

The chain employs TRBV7-6 and TRBJ2-5; D is possibly TRBD1 (7 bases). Trimming pared 3 bases from V and 0 bases from J, leaving 11 bases between. Germline CDR1 and CDR2: SGHVS and FNYEAQ. The CDR3 runs 15 residues. In DNA form, the CDR3 reads TGTGCCAGCAGCTTCGGGGGACAGTACCAAGAGACCCAGTACTTC. Translated: CASSFGGQYQETQYF.

The chain has TRBV4-1 and TRBJ2-3; a weak D match, TRBD2 (6 bases). This CDR3 contains 17 residues. CDR1 is MGHRA, CDR2 YSYEKL, per germline. Deletions cut 3 bases from V and 1 base from J, with 17 bases between. The CDR3 DNA is TGCGCCAGCAGCCAGCAATACGGGGGAGCTGGCACAGATACGCAGTATTTT. Encoded protein: CASSQQYGGAGTDTQYF.

V is TRBV6-5 and J is TRBJ1-6; 8 nucleotides align to TRBD1. This CDR3 is 13 amino acids long. CDR1 MNHEY and CDR2 SVGAGI come from the germline V gene. J was trimmed by 7 bases and V by 7 bases; bases with no gene match: 3. CDR3 protein: CASMSGGNSPLHF. The CDR3 DNA follows: TGTGCCAGCATGTCAGGGGGCAATTCACCCCTCCACTTT.

CDR3 coding DNA: TGCGCCAGCAGCCCGACAGGGGTCATCTACAATGAGCAGTTCTTC. Its translation: CASSPTGVIYNEQFF. This chain links TRBV5-1 with TRBJ2-1; 8 bases agree with TRBD1. Per the germline V gene, CDR1 is SGHRS and CDR2 is YFSETQ. Trimming at V came to 4 bases and at J to 3 bases, leaving 6 bases not matched to a gene. The CDR3 sequence is 15 residues long.

The genes are TRBV7-8 and TRBJ1-3; D is possibly TRBD1 (5 bases). CDR1 is SGHVS, CDR2 FQNEAQ, per germline. Trimming cost V 5 bases and J 5 bases, with 16 bases left between them. This CDR3 comprises 15 residues. CDR3 bases: TGTGCCAGCAGCCGAGGACACGGTAGTCGAAACACCATATATTTT. Encoded protein: CASSRGHGSRNTIYF.

This clone has a single count. This chain joins TRBV7-2 and TRBJ1-5; D gene unclear. Germline-derived CDR1 and CDR2 are SGHTA and FQGNSA. The ends were cut back, 2 bases at V and 0 bases at J, with 8 bases in the middle. The CDR3 spans 15 residues. As DNA, the CDR3 is TGTGCCAGCAGCTTAAACCTAAATAGCAATCAGCCCCAGCATTTT. It translates to CASSLNLNSNQPQHF.

V and J are TRBV7-8 and TRBJ2-7; 7 bases match TRBD1. Unmatched junction bases numbered 6, after V lost 4 bases and J lost 0 bases. CDR1 SGHVS and CDR2 FQNEAQ come from the germline V gene. This CDR3 spans 15 amino acids. The CDR3 loop reads CASSSAGTVSYEQYF. For the CDR3, the DNA is TGTGCCAGCAGCTCGGCCGGGACAGTCTCCTACGAGCAGTACTTC.

The gene calls are TRBV7-2 and TRBJ1-3, with 8 bases aligning to TRBD1. CDR3 length equals 14 residues. V dropped 6 bases and J dropped 4; count of bases not matched to a gene: 5. Germline CDR1 SGHTA, CDR2 FQGNSA. The CDR3 is CASRRTGQGNTIYF. Written as DNA, the CDR3 is TGTGCCAGCAGGAGGACAGGGCAGGGAAACACCATATATTTT.

This chain joins TRBV6-2 or TRBV6-3 and TRBJ1-1, with a weak D call TRBD1 (5 bases). The germline CDR1 and CDR2 sequences are MNHEY and SVGEGT. With 5 bases removed from V and 3 bases from J, the gap between germline ends came to 13 bases. The CDR3 is 14 amino acids. CDR3 nucleotides: TGTGCCAGCAGTCGGGGGACGGTCGACACTGAAGCTTTCTTT. Its protein is CASSRGTVDTEAFF.

A remark on this clone: One junction end disagrees with the germline gene, perhaps due to a read error. The J gene is TRBJ1-2, the V gene TRBV7-9; weak D call: TRBD1 (5 bases). The CDR3 totals 12 residues. Germline V gene data show CDR1 as SEHNR and CDR2 as FQNEAQ (reference sequence). The DNA of the CDR3 is TGTGCCAGCGATGGACATACTAATGGCTACACCTTT. Protein product: CASDGHTNGYTF. Combining the CDR3 with reference TRBV7-9 and TRBJ1-2 gives the whole variable domain DTGVSQNPRHKITKRGQNVTFRCDPISEHNRLYWYRQTLGQGPEFLTYFQNEAQLEKSRLLSDRFSAERPKGSFSTLEIQRTEQGDSAMYLCASDGHTNGYTFGSGTRLTVV.

The chain links TRBV20-1 to TRBJ2-1, with a weak D call TRBD1 (6 bases). The germline V gene encodes CDR1 DFQATT and CDR2 SNEGSKA (reference sequence). V was cut by 0 bases and J by 12 bases, with 9 bases left in between. CDR3 length equals 11 residues. CDR3 sequence: CSARDDRLQFF. As DNA, the CDR3 is TGCAGTGCTAGAGACGACAGGCTGCAGTTCTTC.

The CDR3: CASKIMSSNQPQHF. The CDR3 region has the DNA TGTGCCAGTAAGATAATGAGTAGCAATCAGCCCCAGCATTTT. The chain employs TRBV19 and TRBJ1-5; unclear D gene. Germline CDR1 reads LNHDA; CDR2 reads SQIVND (reference sequence). The CDR3 totals 14 residues. The V end lost 7 bases, the J end lost 0 bases, and 10 bases lay between the germline ends.

This clone was seen a handful of times. CDR3 sequence: CASSLYKGGTTEAFF. DNA of the CDR3: TGTGCCAGCAGCTTATATAAGGGCGGGACCACTGAAGCTTTCTTT. The chain is built from TRBV7-8 and TRBJ1-1, with D tentatively TRBD1 (5 bases). Trimming shortened V by 2 bases and J by 4 bases, and 14 bases separated the two germline ends. The CDR3 runs 15 residues. Germline V lookup: CDR1 SGHVS, CDR2 FQNEAQ.

The chain links TRBV28 to TRBJ2-1; 12 bases fit TRBD2. The trim removed 4 bases at V and 3 bases at J, leaving 1 base unmatched. From germline, CDR1 is MDHEN and CDR2 SYDVKM. The length of the CDR3 is 15 residues. The CDR3 loop reads CASSSLAGGYNEQFF. The CDR3, as DNA: TGTGCCAGCAGTTCACTAGCGGGGGGCTACAATGAGCAGTTCTTC.

This clone was observed a few times. The V call is TRBV3-1 (or the pseudogene TRBV3-2), the J call TRBJ1-5, with 9 bases matching TRBD1. Trimming cost V 2 bases and J 6 bases; bases outside gene matches: 5. There are 15 residues in the CDR3. Germline V gene lookup returns CDR1 LGHDT and CDR2 YNNKEL (reference sequence). CDR3 protein: CASSQTGTGTQPQHF. DNA for the CDR3: TGTGCCAGCAGCCAAACCGGGACAGGGACTCAGCCCCAGCATTTT.

The V call is TRBV4-3, the J call TRBJ2-7; D unresolved. The CDR3 has 15 residues. Germline V gives CDR1 LGHNA, CDR2 YSLEER. Trimming cost V 2 bases and J 0 bases, with 11 bases left between them. CDR3 protein: CASSQFAFSSYEQYF. In DNA form, the CDR3 reads TGCGCCAGCAGCCAATTCGCGTTTAGCTCCTACGAGCAGTACTTC.

The chain recombines TRBV7-2 with TRBJ1-2; 7 nucleotides match TRBD1. This CDR3 contains 13 residues. The trim removed 3 bases at V and 5 bases at J, leaving 3 bases unmatched. The germline gives CDR1 SGHTA, CDR2 FQGNSA. Here the CDR3 reads CASSLGQRYGYTF. The CDR3 nucleotides read TGTGCCAGCAGCTTGGGACAGAGATATGGCTACACCTTC.

This chain joins TRBV7-9 and TRBJ2-1; 16 nucleotides agree with TRBD2. V shed 5 bases and J 6 bases; nucleotides not matched to a gene: 10. CDR1 SEHNR and CDR2 FQNEAQ come from the germline V gene (reference sequence). This CDR3 is 18 amino acids long. In nucleotides, the CDR3 is TGTGCCAGCAGCCCGGGACTAGCGGGGGGGCCTTCGGGCAATGAGCAGTTCTTC. Translating it yields CASSPGLAGGPSGNEQFF.

Concerning this clone itself: The same CDR3 is also encoded by other DNA sequences in this sample. The J gene is TRBJ1-5, the V gene TRBV24-1; TRBD1 matches at 9 bases. CDR1 KGHDR and CDR2 SFDVKD come from the germline V gene. Trimming at V came to 3 bases and at J to 7 bases, leaving 9 bases not matched to a gene. This CDR3 has 16 amino acids. The DNA of the CDR3 is TGTGCCACCAGTGATCCGGGACAGGGAGCTGGGCAGCCCCAGCATTTT. This encodes CATSDPGQGAGQPQHF.

V usage is TRBV7-9 and J usage is TRBJ1-1; 7 bases agree with TRBD1. With 2 bases clipped from V and 8 bases from J, the junction kept 11 bases outside the gene matches. Germline-derived CDR1 and CDR2 are SEHNR and FQNEAQ (reference sequence). This CDR3 has 15 residues. CDR3 DNA sequence: TGTGCCAGCAGCTTATCACCGACTTCAGGGGGAGAAGCTTTCTTT. This translates into CASSLSPTSGGEAFF.

This chain uses TRBV28 with TRBJ2-1; 11 bases are shared with TRBD2. The CDR3 loop spans 16 amino acids. Trimming cost V 6 bases and J 0 bases; bases outside gene matches: 4. Germline-derived CDR1 and CDR2 are MDHEN and SYDVKM. The CDR3 region has the DNA TGTGCCAGCAGCGTTACTAGCGGGGGCTCCTACAATGAGCAGTTCTTC. Amino acid sequence: CASSVTSGGSYNEQFF. The full variable domain, completed using reference TRBV28 and TRBJ2-1, is DVKVTQSSRYLVKRTGEKVFLECVQDMDHENMFWYRQDPGLGLRLIYFSYDVKMKEKGDIPEGYSVSREKKERFSLILESASTNQTSMYLCASSVTSGGSYNEQFFGPGTRLTVL.

The CDR3 loop is CASSRATGLNTEAFF. Here the CDR3 DNA reads TGTGCCAGCAGCCGAGCCACAGGGTTGAACACTGAAGCTTTCTTT. This rearrangement joins TRBV7-8 to TRBJ1-1, with D possibly matching TRBD1 (6 bases). Trimming removed 5 bases at V and 0 bases at J, with 13 bases between. Germline-derived CDR1 and CDR2 are SGHVS and FQNEAQ. The CDR3 extends over 15 amino acids.

This clone came up once. This chain joins TRBV6-2 or TRBV6-3 and TRBJ2-1; 9 bases align to TRBD2. The CDR3 spans 16 residues. The V gene's germline CDR1 is MNHEY and CDR2 SVGEGT. The junction had 3 bases not matched to a gene; V was cut back by 1 base and J by 2 bases. The DNA of the CDR3 is TGTGCCAGCAGTTACTTAGCGGGAGTTCCCTACAATGAGCAGTTCTTC. This codes for CASSYLAGVPYNEQFF.

This chain links TRBV6-5 with TRBJ1-1; 10 bases map to TRBD1. The germline gives CDR1 MNHEY, CDR2 SVGAGI. Trimming removed 7 bases from V and 4 bases from J; junction bases left unmatched: 6. The CDR3 has 14 amino acids. The CDR3 sequence is CASNPGTGVTEAFF. CDR3 sequence (DNA): TGTGCCAGCAACCCCGGGACAGGGGTCACTGAAGCTTTCTTT.